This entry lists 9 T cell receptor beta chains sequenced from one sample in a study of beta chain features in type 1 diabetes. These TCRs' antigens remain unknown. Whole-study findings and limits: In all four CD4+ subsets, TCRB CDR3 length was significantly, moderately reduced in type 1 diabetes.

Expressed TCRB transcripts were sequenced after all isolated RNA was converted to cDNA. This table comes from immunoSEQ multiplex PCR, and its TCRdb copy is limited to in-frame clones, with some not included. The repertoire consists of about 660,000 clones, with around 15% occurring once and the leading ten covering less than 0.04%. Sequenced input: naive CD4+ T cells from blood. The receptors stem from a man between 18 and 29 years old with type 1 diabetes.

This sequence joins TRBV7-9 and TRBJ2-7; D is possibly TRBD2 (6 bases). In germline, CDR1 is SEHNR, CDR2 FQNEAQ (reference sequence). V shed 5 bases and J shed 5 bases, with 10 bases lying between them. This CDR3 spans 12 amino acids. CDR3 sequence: CASSRGFDEQYF. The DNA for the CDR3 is TGTGCCAGCAGCCGGGGGTTCGACGAGCAGTACTTC.

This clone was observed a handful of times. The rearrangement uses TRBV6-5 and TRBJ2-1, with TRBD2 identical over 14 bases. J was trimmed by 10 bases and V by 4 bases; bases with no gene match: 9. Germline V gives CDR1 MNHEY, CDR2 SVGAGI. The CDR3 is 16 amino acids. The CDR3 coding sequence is TGTGCCAGCAGTTCACCGACTAGCGGGAGGGCCAAGGAGCAGTTCTTC. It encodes CASSSPTSGRAKEQFF.

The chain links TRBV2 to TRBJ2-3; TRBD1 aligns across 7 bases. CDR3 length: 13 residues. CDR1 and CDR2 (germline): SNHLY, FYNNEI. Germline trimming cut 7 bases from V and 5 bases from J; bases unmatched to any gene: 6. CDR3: CASKRGQGDTQYF. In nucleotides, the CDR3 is TGTGCCAGCAAGAGGGGGCAGGGAGATACGCAGTATTTT.

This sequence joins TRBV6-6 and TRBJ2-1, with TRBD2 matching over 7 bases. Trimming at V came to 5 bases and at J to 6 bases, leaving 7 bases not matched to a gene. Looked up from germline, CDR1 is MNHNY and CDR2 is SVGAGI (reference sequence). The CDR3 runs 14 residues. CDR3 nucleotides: TGTGCCAGCAGTACCACTGGACTAGTCAATGAGCAGTTCTTC. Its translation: CASSTTGLVNEQFF.

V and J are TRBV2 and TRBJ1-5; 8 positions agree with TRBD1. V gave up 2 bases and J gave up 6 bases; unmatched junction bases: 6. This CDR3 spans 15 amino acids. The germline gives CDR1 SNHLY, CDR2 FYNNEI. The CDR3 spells CASSETQGASQPQHF. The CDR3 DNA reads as TGTGCCAGCAGTGAAACCCAGGGGGCAAGTCAGCCCCAGCATTTT. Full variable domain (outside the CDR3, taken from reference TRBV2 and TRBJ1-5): EPEVTQTPSHQVTQMGQEVILRCVPISNHLYFYWYRQILGQKVEFLVSFYNNEISEKSEIFDDQFSVERPDGSNFTLKIRSTKLEDSAMYFCASSETQGASQPQHFGDGTRLSIL.

CDR3 region: CASSPGTANYGYTF. DNA of the CDR3: TGCGCCAGCAGCCCCGGGACAGCTAACTATGGCTACACCTTC. The chain links TRBV5-1 to TRBJ1-2; 7 positions agree with TRBD1. The junction had 3 bases not matched to a gene; V was cut back by 4 bases and J by 0 bases. The germline CDR1 and CDR2 sequences are SGHRS and YFSETQ. This CDR3 has 14 amino acids.

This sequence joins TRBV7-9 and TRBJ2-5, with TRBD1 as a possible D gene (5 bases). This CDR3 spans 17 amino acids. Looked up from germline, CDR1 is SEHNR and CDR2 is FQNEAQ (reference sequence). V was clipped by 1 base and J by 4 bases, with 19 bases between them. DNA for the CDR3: TGTGCCAGCAGCTTAGGGTCCCTACAAGGGGTAGGAGAGACCCAGTACTTC. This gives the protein CASSLGSLQGVGETQYF.

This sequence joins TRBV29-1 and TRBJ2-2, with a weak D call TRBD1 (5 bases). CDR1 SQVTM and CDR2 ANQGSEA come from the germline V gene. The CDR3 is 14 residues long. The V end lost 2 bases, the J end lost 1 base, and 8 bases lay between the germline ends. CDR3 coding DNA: TGCAGCGTTGAAATCCAGGGGAACACCGGGGAGCTGTTTTTT. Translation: CSVEIQGNTGELFF.

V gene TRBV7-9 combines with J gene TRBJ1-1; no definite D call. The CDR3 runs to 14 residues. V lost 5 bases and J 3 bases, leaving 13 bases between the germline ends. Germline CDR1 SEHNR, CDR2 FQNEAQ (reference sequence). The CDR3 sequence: CASSAGGGYTEAFF. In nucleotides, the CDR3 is TGTGCCAGCAGCGCAGGTGGTGGTTACACTGAAGCTTTCTTT.